One sample yielded the 4 T cell receptor beta chains listed below, sequenced in a study of a mutant IDH1 vaccine in newly diagnosed glioma. TCRdb's table, derived via immunoSEQ multiplex PCR, lists solely in-frame clones and lacks some. Among fewer than 35,000 clones listed, around 81% were seen once. Their recognized antigens are unknown. Time point defined: week 47, end of study. The vaccine gave 300 ug of a 20-mer mutant IDH1 peptide subcutaneously per dose. The sample was PBMCs, taken from a glioma patient whose treatment included an IDH1 peptide vaccine. All receptors come from a man younger than 45 with glioma.

This rearrangement joins TRBV11-3 to TRBJ2-7, with TRBD1 matching 9 bases. The J segment lost 6 bases and the V segment lost 5 bases, leaving 8 bases of the junction unmatched. Per germline, CDR1 SGHNT and CDR2 YENEEA. The CDR3 runs to 14 residues. The CDR3 DNA reads TGTGCCAGCAGCCGTGGACAGGGGTTGGGCGAGCAGTACTTC. This sequence encodes CASSRGQGLGEQYF.

The chain is built from TRBV5-4 and TRBJ1-2; 9 bases line up with TRBD1. Germline loops: CDR1 SGHNT, CDR2 YYREEE (reference sequence). V gave up 4 bases and J gave up 8 bases; unmatched junction bases: 9. The CDR3 spans 14 residues. DNA of the CDR3: TGTGCCAGCAGCCACCGGACAGGGGTTATGGGCTACACCTTC. As protein: CASSHRTGVMGYTF. Drawing the rest from reference TRBV5-4 and TRBJ1-2, the complete variable domain is ETGVTQSPTHLIKTRGQQVTLRCSSQSGHNTVSWYQQALGQGPQFIFQYYREEENGRGNFPPRFSGLQFPNYSSELNVNALELDDSALYLCASSHRTGVMGYTFGSGTRLTVV.

This chain links TRBV6-6 with TRBJ2-3; tentatively, D is TRBD1 or TRBD2 (5 bases each). Germline CDR1 and CDR2: MNHNY and SVGAGI (reference sequence). The CDR3 totals 14 residues. Trimming removed 8 bases from V and 3 bases from J, with 15 bases in between. The CDR3 bases are TGTGCCAGCGGCACCGGGGCCGGAACAGATACGCAGTATTTT. Its translation: CASGTGAGTDTQYF.

The chain is built from TRBV7-2 and TRBJ2-7; D unclear. The germline gives CDR1 SGHTA, CDR2 FQGNSA. The CDR3 contains 17 residues. V gave up 5 bases and J gave up 7 bases, with 27 bases separating them. The CDR3 region is CASSRDPYSARFGEQYF. The CDR3 bases are TGTGCCAGCAGCCGAGACCCATACAGCGCCCGCTTTGGAGAGCAGTACTTC.